This TCR beta chain is drawn from a study of T cell changes during pregnancy in multiple sclerosis. Repertoires were generated with immunoSEQ multiplex PCR, while TCRdb's copy carries only in-frame clones and drops some. The sample has tens of thousands of clones, 93% seen once. This clone has a single count. The sequences come from CD8+ T cells from peripheral blood mononuclear cells, collected in the third trimester of pregnancy. This sequence originates from a female donor with multiple sclerosis, enrolled in a pregnancy study.

CDR3 sequence: CASSHRTSLETQYF. The CDR3, as DNA: TGTGCCAGCAGCCACAGGACTAGCCTGGAGACCCAGTACTTC. This chain joins TRBV14 and TRBJ2-5; 8 positions agree with TRBD2. Trimming took 3 bases from V and 5 from J; bases not matched to a gene: 5. This CDR3 has 14 residues. The germline V gene encodes CDR1 SGHDN and CDR2 FVKESK.